The T cell receptor (beta chain) under discussion was sequenced for a study of T cell changes during pregnancy in multiple sclerosis. Measured with immunoSEQ multiplex PCR; TCRdb has only the in-frame clones, and not every one. The table lists 45,000 to 60,000 clones, 90% of them singletons. The CDR3 covers 13 residues. V was pared by 3 bases and J by 4 bases, with 8 bases between. The germline V gene has CDR1 SGHDN and CDR2 FVKESK. This clonotype originated in a female donor with multiple sclerosis, enrolled in a pregnancy study. This sequence joins TRBV14 and TRBJ2-3, with D perhaps TRBD2 (7 bases). The sample was CD8+ T cells from peripheral blood mononuclear cells, taken before pregnancy. CDR3 residues: CASSHGGPDTQYF. In nucleotides, the CDR3 is TGTGCCAGCAGCCACGGGGGGCCAGATACGCAGTATTTT.